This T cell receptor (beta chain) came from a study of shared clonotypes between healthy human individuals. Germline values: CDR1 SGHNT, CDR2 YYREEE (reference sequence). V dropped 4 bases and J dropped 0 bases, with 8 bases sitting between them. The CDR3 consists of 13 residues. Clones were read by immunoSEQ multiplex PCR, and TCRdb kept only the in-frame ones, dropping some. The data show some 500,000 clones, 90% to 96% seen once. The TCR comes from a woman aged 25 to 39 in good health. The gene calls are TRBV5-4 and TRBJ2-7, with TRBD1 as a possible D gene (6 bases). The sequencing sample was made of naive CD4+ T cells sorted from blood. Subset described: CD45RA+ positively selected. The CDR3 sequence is CASSRDISYEQYF. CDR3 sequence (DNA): TGTGCCAGCAGCAGGGACATCTCCTACGAGCAGTACTTC.